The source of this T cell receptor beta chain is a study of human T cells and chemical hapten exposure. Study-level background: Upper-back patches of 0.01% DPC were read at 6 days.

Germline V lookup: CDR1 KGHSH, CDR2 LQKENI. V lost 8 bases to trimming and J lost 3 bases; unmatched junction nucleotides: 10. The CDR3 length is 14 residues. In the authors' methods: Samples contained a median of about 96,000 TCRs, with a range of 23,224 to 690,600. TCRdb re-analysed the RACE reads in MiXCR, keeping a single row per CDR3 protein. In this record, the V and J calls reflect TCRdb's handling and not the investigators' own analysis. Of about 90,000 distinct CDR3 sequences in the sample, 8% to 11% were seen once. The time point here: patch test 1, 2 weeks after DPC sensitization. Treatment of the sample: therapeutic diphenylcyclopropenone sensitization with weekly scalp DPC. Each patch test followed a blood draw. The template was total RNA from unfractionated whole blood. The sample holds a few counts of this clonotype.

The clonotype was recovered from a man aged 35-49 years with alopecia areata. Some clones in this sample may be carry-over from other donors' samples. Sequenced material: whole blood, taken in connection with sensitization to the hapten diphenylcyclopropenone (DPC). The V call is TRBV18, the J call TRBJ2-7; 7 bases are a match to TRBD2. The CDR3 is CASRGEGEGYEQYF. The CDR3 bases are TGTGCCAGCCGCGGGGAGGGCGAGGGCTACGAGCAGTACTTC.